The sequence of this T cell receptor beta chain was determined in a study of T cell repertoires in cytomegalovirus infection. This clonotype has ten or more counts. After removal of 3 bases from V and 2 bases from J, the junction contained 1 base not matched to a gene. The germline V gene encodes CDR1 SGHTA and CDR2 FQGNSA. The CDR3 spans 15 residues. TCRdb redid the calling of the reads with MiXCR, one entry per CDR3 protein. The sample holds about 260,000 distinct CDR3 sequences; approximately 13% are singletons and the top ten take 7.5% to 10%. V is TRBV7-2 and J is TRBJ2-6; TRBD2 agrees at 7 bases. This TCR came from a human donor in good health (CMV status not recorded). Some clones in this sample may be carry-over from other donors' samples. The sequencing input was PBMCs. CDR3 coding DNA: TGTGCCAGCAGCTTGGGAGGGCCTGGGGCCAACGTCCTGACTTTC. It encodes CASSLGGPGANVLTF.